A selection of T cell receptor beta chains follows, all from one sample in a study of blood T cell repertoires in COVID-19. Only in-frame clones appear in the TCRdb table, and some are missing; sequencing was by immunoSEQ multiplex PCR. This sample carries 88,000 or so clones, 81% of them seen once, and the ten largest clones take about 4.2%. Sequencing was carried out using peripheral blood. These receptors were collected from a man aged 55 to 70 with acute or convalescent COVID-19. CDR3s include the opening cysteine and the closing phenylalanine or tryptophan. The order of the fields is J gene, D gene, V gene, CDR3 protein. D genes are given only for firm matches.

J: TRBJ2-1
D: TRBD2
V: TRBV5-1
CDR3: CASSKSTSGEGSNEQFF

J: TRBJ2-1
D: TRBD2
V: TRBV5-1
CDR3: CASSWTSGINEQFF

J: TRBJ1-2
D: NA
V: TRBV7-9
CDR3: CASSDTLVLYGYTF

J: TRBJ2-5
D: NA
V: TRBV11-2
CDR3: CASSLERVETQYF

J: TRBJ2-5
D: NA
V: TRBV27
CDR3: CASSSLSRETQYF

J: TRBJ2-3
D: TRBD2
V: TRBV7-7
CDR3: CASSPGLAQRDTQYF

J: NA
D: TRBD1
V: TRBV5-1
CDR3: CASSLGGTGWYEQYF

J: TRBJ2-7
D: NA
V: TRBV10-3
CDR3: CAISELQVRGEQYF

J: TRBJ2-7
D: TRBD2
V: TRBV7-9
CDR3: CASSSTSGGTTYEQYF

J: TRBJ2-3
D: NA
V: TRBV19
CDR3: CASSGDWSTDTQYF

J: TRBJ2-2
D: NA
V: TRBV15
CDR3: CATSMETRGLGGELFF

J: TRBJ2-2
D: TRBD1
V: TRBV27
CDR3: CASRRTGSGELFF

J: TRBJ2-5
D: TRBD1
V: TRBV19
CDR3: CASSHRGPRETQYF

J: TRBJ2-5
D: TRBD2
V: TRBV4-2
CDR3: CASSHPTTGLAVETQYF

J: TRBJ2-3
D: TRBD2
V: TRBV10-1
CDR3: CASSESKAGGPDTQYF

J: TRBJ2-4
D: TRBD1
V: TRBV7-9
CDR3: CASSSTTGGAKNIQYF

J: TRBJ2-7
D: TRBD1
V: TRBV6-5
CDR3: CASSSGQRLPYEQYF

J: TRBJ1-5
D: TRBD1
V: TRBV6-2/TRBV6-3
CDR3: CASSYSVAGGNQPQHF

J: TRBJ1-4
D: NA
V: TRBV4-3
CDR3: CASSRLPRGVEKLFF

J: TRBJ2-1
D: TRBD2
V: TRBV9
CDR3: CASSVGGEAGSYNEQFF

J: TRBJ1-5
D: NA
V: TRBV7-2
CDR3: CASSYRDGGNQPQHF

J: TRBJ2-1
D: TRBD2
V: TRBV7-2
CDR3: CASSLGPGGGNEQFF

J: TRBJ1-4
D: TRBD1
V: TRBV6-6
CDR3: CASSRGGVGEKLFF

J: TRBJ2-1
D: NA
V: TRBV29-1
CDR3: CSVTLGGPVNEQFF

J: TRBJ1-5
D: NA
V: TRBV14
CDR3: CASSPTGIGPQHF

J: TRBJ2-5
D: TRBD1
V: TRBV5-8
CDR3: CASSSGTGGAPETQYF

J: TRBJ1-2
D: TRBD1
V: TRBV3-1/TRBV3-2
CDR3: CASSQDRGGWGYTF

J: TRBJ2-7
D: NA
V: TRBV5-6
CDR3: CASSSRSVLNEQYF

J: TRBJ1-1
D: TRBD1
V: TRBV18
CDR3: CASSPGQDTEAFF

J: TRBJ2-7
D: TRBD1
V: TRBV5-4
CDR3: CASSLPGTGGSYEQYF

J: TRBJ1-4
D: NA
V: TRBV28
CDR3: CASSRTPGNPNEKLFF

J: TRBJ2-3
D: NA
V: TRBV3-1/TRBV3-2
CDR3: CASSPRSLAPDTQYF

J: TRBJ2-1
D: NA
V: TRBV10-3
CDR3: CAISEGQAGLGNEQFF

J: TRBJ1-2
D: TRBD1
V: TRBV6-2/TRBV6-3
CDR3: CASSSPDREAYGYTF

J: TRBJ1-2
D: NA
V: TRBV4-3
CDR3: CASSPSLSTVSGYGYTF

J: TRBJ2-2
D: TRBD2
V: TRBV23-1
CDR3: CASSQWRGGVTGELFF

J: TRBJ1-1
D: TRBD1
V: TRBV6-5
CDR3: CASSLTGPTEAFF

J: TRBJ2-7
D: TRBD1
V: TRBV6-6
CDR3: CATTVNRGPYEQYF

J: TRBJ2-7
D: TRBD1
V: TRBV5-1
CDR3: CASSLDGQGRYEQYF

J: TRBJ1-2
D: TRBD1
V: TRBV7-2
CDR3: CASSTAGTGLGGYTF

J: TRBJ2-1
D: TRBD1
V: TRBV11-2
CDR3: CASSLGQGVGDEQFF